What follows are 9 T cell receptor beta chains derived from one specimen sequenced in a study of molecular identifiers for immune sequencing clone quantification. TCRdb processed the PCR reads anew with MiXCR; each CDR3 protein has one entry. The sample includes roughly 90,000 distinct CDR3 sequences, under 20% of them seen just once. The specimen was naive CD8+ T cells from blood, with Jurkat cell RNA spiked in. Subset noted: FACS-sorted CD8+CD4-CCR7+CD45RA+ naive T cells. The receptors come from a human donor in good health. Some libraries in this study had Jurkat cell RNA spiked in.

This clonotype has a count of ten or more. The chain combines TRBV20-1 with TRBJ2-1; D uncertain. CDR3 size: 15 residues. Trimming cost V 2 bases and J 6 bases, with 17 bases left between them. CDR1 DFQATT and CDR2 SNEGSKA come from the germline V gene (reference sequence). In nucleotides, the CDR3 is TGCAGTGCTAGAACGCTCTACACCCTTGGCAATGAGCAGTTCTTC. This codes for CSARTLYTLGNEQFF.

Remarks on this clonotype: Given a much more abundant clone one base away, this may be a read error. The conserved final phenylalanine or tryptophan is absent from the CDR3, which likely points to a read error. The chain uses TRBV4-1 and TRBJ2-1; D not certain. V lost 4 bases and J lost 12, with 13 bases in between. CDR1 is MGHRA and CDR2 is YSYEKL in the germline V gene. The CDR3 sequence is 12 residues long. The CDR3 DNA reads as TGCGCCAGCAGCCCGGAGACGGGCAGGCAGTTCCTC. Residues: CASSPETGRQFL.

As DNA, the CDR3 is TGTGCCAGCAGCTTACTAGCGGATATCTACAATGAGCAGTTCTTC. Protein product: CASSLLADIYNEQFF. The chain has TRBV7-3 and TRBJ2-1; 7 bases are a match to TRBD2. The ends lost 2 bases at V and 3 bases at J; junction bases unmatched: 4. The CDR3 runs 15 residues. Germline assignment: CDR1 SGHTA and CDR2 FQGTGA. The full variable domain, completed using reference TRBV7-3 and TRBJ2-1, is GAGVSQTPSNKVTEKGKYVELRCDPISGHTALYWYRQSLGQGPEFLIYFQGTGAADDSGLPNDRFFAVRPEGSVSTLKIQRTERGDSAVYLCASSLLADIYNEQFFGPGTRLTVL.

This clonotype was detected ten times or more. The gene calls are TRBV7-2 and TRBJ2-7; perhaps TRBD1 as D (5 bases). CDR3 length: 14 amino acids. In germline, CDR1 is SGHTA, CDR2 FQGNSA. Trimming took off 5 bases at V and 6 bases at J, with 17 bases between the two ends. Here the CDR3 DNA reads TGTGCCAGCAGCCCCGCCCAGGGTAGGGCCGAGCAGTACTTC. Encoded protein: CASSPAQGRAEQYF.

In this sample, this clonotype turned up many times. This chain uses TRBV24-1 with TRBJ2-3; tentatively, D is TRBD1 (6 bases). Germline V gives CDR1 KGHDR, CDR2 SFDVKD. The CDR3 runs to 14 residues. V was trimmed by 5 bases and J by 3 bases, leaving 11 bases between them. CDR3 region: CATSAGAGTDTQYF. CDR3 DNA sequence: TGTGCCACCAGTGCAGGGGCTGGAACAGATACGCAGTATTTT.

The chain is built from TRBV27 and TRBJ2-7, with D perhaps being TRBD1 or TRBD2 (6 bases each). V dropped 6 bases and J dropped 6 bases, with 21 bases sitting between them. The CDR3 spans 15 residues. CDR1 is MNHEY and CDR2 is SMNVEV in the germline V gene (reference sequence). DNA of the CDR3: TGTGCCAGCAGACAAAGTGGGGGGCCCATCGCCGAGCAGTACTTC. It specifies CASRQSGGPIAEQYF.

This clonotype was picked up many times. The genes are TRBV11-2 and TRBJ1-6; possibly TRBD1 for D (6 bases). The germline V gene has CDR1 SGHAT and CDR2 FQNNGV. The CDR3 runs 15 residues. Trimming left V 0 bases short and J 11 bases short, with 14 bases between. CDR3 sequence: CASSLERDIPTPLHF. CDR3 in DNA: TGTGCCAGCAGCTTAGAACGGGACATCCCAACACCCCTCCACTTT.

Turning to this clonotype: Being one base from a much bigger clone, this may be a read error. The CDR3 DNA follows: TGTGCCAGCAGTTTGGTCGCTCCTTCTTACACCGGGGAGCTGTTTTTT. It yields the protein CASSLVAPSYTGELFF. The chain combines TRBV28 with TRBJ2-2; D is unresolved. The germline V and J ends were trimmed by 3 bases and 3 bases, with 14 bases remaining between them. This CDR3 has 16 amino acids. CDR1 is MDHEN and CDR2 is SYDVKM in the germline V gene.

This clonotype was seen repeatedly, ten times or more. V is TRBV20-1 and J is TRBJ1-4; tentatively, D is TRBD1 (5 bases). V lost 1 base, J lost 4 bases, and 10 bases lay in between. The germline V gene encodes CDR1 DFQATT and CDR2 SNEGSKA (reference sequence). CDR3 length: 14 amino acids. This CDR3 is CSARVRDDNEKLFF. DNA for the CDR3: TGCAGTGCTAGAGTAAGGGACGATAATGAAAAACTGTTTTTT.